What follows is one T cell receptor beta chain and its context. This table comes from immunoSEQ multiplex PCR, and its TCRdb copy is limited to in-frame clones, with some not included. In the table there are fewer than 110,000 clones, about 86% of which are singletons. This entry belongs to a study of blood T cell repertoires in COVID-19. The overall study: COVID-19 samples collected from the United States, Italy and Spain covered acute and convalescent phases.

CDR1 is MGHDK and CDR2 is SYGVNS in the germline V gene. There are 14 residues in the CDR3. V gave up 3 bases and J gave up 4 bases, with 12 bases separating them. The receptor comes from a human donor in a cohort sampled during active COVID-19. This sequence joins TRBV25-1 and TRBJ1-1; tentatively, D is TRBD1 (5 bases). The material sequenced was peripheral blood. This chain's CDR3 is CASSDSRVGTEAFF. The CDR3 nucleotides are TGTGCCAGCAGTGATTCCAGGGTGGGCACTGAAGCTTTCTTT. The variable domain in full, with the rest retrieved from reference TRBV25-1 and TRBJ1-1, is EADIYQTPRYLVIGTGKKITLECSQTMGHDKMYWYQQDPGMELHLIHYSYGVNSTEKGDLSSESTVSRIRTEHFPLTLESARPSHTSQYLCASSDSRVGTEAFFGQGTRLTVV.